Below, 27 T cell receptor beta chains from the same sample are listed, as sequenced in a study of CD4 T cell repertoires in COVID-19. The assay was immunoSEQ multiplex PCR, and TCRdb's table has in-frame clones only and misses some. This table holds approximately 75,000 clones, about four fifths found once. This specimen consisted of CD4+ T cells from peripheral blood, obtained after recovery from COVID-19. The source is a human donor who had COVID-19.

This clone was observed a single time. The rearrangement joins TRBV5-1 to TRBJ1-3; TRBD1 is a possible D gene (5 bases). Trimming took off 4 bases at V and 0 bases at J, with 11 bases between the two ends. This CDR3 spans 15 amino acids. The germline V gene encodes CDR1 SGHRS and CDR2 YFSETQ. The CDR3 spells CASSPNQGSGNTIYF. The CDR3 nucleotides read TGCGCCAGCAGCCCAAATCAGGGCTCTGGAAACACCATATATTTT.

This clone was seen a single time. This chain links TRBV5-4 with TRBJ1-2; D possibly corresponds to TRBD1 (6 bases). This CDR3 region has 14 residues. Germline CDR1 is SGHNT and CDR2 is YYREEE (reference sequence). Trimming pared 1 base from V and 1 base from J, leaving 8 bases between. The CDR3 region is CASSLTGNNYGYTF. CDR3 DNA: TGTGCCAGCAGCTTGACAGGGAATAACTATGGCTACACCTTC.

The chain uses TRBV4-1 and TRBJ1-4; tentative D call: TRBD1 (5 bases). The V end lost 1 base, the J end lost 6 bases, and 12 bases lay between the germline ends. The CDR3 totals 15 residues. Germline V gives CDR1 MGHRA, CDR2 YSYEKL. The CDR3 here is CASSQGPGWDEKLFF. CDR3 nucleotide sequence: TGCGCCAGCAGCCAAGGTCCAGGGTGGGATGAAAAACTGTTTTTT.

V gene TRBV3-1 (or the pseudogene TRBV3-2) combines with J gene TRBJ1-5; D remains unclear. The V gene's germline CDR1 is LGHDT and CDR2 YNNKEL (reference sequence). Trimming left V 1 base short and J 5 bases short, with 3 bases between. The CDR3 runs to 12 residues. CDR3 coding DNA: TGTGCCAGCAGCCAAGGTGATCAGCCCCAGCATTTT. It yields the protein CASSQGDQPQHF.

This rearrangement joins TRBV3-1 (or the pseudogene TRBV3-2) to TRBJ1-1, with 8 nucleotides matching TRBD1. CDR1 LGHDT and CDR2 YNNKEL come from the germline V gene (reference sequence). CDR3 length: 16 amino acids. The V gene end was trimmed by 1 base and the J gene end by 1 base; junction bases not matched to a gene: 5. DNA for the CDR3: TGTGCCAGCAGCCAAGGGCAGGGGGCGGCGAACACTGAAGCTTTCTTT. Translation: CASSQGQGAANTEAFF.

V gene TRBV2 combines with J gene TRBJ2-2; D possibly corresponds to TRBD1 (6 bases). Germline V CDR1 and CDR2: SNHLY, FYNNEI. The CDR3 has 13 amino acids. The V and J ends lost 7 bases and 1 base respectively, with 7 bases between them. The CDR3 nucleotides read TGTGCCAGCAAGACAGGGAACACCGGGGAGCTGTTTTTT. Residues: CASKTGNTGELFF.

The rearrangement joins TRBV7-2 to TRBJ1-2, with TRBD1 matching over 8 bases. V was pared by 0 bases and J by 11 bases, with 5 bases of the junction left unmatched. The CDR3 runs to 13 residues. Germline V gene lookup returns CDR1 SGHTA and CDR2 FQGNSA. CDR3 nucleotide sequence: TGTGCCAGCAGCTTAGCCAGGGACAGGTCGTACACCTTC. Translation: CASSLARDRSYTF.

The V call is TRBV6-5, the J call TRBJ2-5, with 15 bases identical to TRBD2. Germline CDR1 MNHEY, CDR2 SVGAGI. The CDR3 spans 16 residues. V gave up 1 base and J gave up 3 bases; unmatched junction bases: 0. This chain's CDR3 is CASSYWTSGGEETQYF. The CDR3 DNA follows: TGTGCCAGCAGTTACTGGACTAGCGGGGGGGAAGAGACCCAGTACTTC.

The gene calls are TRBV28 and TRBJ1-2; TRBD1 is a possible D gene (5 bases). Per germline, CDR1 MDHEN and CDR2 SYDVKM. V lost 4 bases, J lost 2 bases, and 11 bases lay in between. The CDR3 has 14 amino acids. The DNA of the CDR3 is TGTGCCAGCAGTTCGGGACCAAAAAACTATGGCTACACCTTC. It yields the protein CASSSGPKNYGYTF.

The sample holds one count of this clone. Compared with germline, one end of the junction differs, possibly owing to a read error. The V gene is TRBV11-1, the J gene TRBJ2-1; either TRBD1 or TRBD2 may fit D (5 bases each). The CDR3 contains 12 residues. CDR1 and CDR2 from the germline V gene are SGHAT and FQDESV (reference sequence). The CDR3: CASSFPGTPPLF. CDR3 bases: TGTGCCAGCAGCTTTCCCGGGACCCCACCACTCTTC.

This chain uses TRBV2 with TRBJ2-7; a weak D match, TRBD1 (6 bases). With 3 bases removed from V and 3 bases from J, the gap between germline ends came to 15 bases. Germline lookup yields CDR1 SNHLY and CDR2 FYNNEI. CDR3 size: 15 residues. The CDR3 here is CASSDQGKRFYEQYF. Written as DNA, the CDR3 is TGTGCCAGCAGTGACCAGGGGAAAAGGTTCTACGAGCAGTACTTC.

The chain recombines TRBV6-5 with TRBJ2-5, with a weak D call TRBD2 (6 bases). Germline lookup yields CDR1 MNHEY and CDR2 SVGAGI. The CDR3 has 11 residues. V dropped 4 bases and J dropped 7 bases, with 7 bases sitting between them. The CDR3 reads CASSSGGTQYF. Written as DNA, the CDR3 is TGTGCCAGCAGTTCCGGGGGGACCCAGTACTTC.

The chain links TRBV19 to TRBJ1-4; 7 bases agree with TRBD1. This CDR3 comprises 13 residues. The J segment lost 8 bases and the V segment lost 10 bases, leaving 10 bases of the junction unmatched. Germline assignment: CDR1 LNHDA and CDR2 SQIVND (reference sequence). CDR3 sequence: CATSDRWMEKLFF. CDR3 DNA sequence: TGTGCCACCTCGGACAGGTGGATGGAAAAACTGTTTTTT.

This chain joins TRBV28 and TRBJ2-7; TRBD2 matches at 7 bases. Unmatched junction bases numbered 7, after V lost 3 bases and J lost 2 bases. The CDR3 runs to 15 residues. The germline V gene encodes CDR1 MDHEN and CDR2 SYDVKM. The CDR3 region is CASSFLGRGAYEQYF. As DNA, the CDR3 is TGTGCCAGCAGTTTCCTGGGACGGGGGGCCTACGAGCAGTACTTC.

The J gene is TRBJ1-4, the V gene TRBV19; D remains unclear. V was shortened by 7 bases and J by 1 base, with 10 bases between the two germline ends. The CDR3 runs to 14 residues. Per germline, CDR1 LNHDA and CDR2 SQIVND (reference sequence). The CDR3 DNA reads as TGTGCCAGTACCCTCGGTGGAACTAATGAAAAACTGTTTTTT. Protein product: CASTLGGTNEKLFF. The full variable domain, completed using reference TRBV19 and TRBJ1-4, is DGGITQSPKYLFRKEGQNVTLSCEQNLNHDAMYWYRQDPGQGLRLIYYSQIVNDFQKGDIAEGYSVSREKKESFPLTVTSAQKNPTAFYLCASTLGGTNEKLFFGSGTQLSVL.

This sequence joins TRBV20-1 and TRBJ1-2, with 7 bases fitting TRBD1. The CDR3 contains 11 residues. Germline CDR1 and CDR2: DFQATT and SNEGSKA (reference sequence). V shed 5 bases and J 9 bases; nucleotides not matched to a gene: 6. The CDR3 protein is CSAQTGISYTF. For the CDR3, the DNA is TGCAGTGCTCAGACAGGGATAAGCTACACCTTC.

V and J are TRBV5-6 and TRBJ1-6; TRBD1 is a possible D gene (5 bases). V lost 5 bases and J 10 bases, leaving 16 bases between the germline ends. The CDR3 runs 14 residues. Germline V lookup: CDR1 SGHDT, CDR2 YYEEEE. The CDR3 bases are TGTGCCAGCAGTGTTAGGGGACCCGGGTCACCCCTCCACTTT. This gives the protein CASSVRGPGSPLHF.

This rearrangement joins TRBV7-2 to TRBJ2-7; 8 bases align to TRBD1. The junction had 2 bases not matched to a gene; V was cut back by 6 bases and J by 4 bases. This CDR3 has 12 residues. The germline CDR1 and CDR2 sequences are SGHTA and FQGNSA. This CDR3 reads CASSQGAYEQYF. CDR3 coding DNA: TGTGCCAGCAGTCAGGGGGCTTACGAGCAGTACTTC.

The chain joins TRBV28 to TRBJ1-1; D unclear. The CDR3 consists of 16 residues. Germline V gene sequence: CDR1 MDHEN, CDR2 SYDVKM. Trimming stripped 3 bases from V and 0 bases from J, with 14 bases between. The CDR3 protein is CASSLIDRRMNTEAFF. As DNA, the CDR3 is TGTGCCAGCAGTTTGATAGACCGCCGGATGAACACTGAAGCTTTCTTT.

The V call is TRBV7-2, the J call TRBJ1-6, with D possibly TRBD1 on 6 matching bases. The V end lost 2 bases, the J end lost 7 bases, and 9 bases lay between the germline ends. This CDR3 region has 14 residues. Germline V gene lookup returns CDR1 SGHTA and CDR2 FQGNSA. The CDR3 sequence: CASSLNGQNSPLHF. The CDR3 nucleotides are TGTGCCAGCAGCTTAAACGGACAGAATTCACCCCTCCACTTT.

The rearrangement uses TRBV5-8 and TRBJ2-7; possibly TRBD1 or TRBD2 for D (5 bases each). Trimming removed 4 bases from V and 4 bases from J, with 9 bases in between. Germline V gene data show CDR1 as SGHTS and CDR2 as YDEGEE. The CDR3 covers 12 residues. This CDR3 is CASSGDAYEQYF. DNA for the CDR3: TGTGCCAGCAGCGGGGACGCTTACGAGCAGTACTTC.

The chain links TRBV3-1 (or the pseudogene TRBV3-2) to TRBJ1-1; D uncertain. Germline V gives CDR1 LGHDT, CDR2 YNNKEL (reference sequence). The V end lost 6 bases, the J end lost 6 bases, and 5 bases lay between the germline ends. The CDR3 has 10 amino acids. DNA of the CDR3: TGTGCCAGCAGGGGAGCTGAAGCTTTCTTT. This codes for CASRGAEAFF.

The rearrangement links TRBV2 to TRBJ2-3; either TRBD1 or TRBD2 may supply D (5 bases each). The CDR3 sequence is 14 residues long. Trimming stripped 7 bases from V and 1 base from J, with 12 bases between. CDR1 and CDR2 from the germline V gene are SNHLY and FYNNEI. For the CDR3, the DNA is TGTGCCAGCAAACAGCTGGGGGGCACAGATACGCAGTATTTT. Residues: CASKQLGGTDTQYF.

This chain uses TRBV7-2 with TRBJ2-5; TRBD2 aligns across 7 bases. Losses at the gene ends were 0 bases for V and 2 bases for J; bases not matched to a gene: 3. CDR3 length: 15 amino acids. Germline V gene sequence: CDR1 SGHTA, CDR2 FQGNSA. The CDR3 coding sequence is TGTGCCAGCAGCTTAGCCTTGGGGGGGCAAGAGACCCAGTACTTC. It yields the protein CASSLALGGQETQYF.

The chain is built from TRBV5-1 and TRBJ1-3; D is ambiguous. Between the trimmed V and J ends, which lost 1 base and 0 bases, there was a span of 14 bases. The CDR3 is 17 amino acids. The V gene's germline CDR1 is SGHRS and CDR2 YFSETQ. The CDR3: CASSLNDQTLSGNTIYF. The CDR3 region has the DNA TGCGCCAGCAGCTTGAATGATCAGACTCTCTCTGGAAACACCATATATTTT.

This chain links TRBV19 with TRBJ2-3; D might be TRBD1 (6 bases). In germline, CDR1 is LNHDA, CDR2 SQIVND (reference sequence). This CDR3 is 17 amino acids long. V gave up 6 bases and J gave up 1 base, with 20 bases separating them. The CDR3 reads CASSPKGVLEGTDTQYF. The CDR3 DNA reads TGTGCCAGTAGCCCAAAGGGGGTCCTGGAGGGCACAGATACGCAGTATTTT.

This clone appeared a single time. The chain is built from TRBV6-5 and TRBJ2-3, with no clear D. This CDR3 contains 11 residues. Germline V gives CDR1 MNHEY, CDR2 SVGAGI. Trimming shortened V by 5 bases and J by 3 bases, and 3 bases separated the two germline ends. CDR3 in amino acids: CASSTTDTQYF. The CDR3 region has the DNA TGTGCCAGCAGTACTACAGATACGCAGTATTTT.